The clone carrying this T cell receptor beta chain was counted a few times. Its antigen is not known. Germline and junction disagree at one end, which may indicate a read error. The data were taken from a study of post-analysis software for immune sequencing data. Prepared TCR beta cDNA libraries contained unique molecular identifiers. MiXCR was run by TCRdb on the PCR reads, yielding one entry per CDR3 protein. The data show around 770,000 distinct CDR3 sequences, about half seen once. General study findings and limits: Elevated frequency relative to controls characterized 4 or 5 TRBV segments in patients, TRBV5-6, TRBV5-1 and TRBV20-1 among them.

This CDR3 has 15 residues. The germline V gene encodes CDR1 DFQATT and CDR2 SNEGSKA (reference sequence). This rearrangement joins TRBV20-1 to TRBJ2-7; maybe TRBD2 (7 bases). The sequence derives from a girl between 5 and 17 years old with multiple sclerosis. Sequencing was performed on blood. This CDR3 is CSAREGGASSYEQYF. The CDR3 DNA sequence: TGCAGTGCCAGAGAGGGGGGGGCCAGCTCCTACGAGCAGTACTTC.